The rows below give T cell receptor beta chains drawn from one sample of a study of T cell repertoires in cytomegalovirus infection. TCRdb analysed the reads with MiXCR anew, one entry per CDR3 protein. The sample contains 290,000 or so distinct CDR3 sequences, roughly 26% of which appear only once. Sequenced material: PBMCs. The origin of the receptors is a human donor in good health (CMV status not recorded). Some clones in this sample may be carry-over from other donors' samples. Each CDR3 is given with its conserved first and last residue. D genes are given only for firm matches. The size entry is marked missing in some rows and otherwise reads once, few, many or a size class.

CDR3 DNA: TGTGCCAGCAGTGGACAGGGGAACCATAATTCACCCCTCCACTTT
CDR3 protein: CASSGQGNHNSPLHF
clone size: -
V gene: TRBV2
J gene: TRBJ1-6
D gene: TRBD1

CDR3 DNA: TGTGCCAGCAGTTTAGCCCTTGGGGGCGCAAGCAAAAAACTGTTTTTT
CDR3 protein: CASSLALGGASKKLFF
clone size: few
V gene: TRBV12-3/TRBV12-4
J gene: TRBJ1-4
D gene: -

CDR3 DNA: TGTGCCAGCACCCCCCGTTACGAGCAGTACTTC
CDR3 protein: CASTPRYEQYF
clone size: many
V gene: TRBV11-2
J gene: TRBJ2-7
D gene: -

CDR3 DNA: TGTGCGACCTTCAGGGACTACACAGATACGCAGTATTTT
CDR3 protein: CATFRDYTDTQYF
clone size: once
V gene: TRBV12-3/TRBV12-4
J gene: TRBJ2-3
D gene: TRBD2

CDR3 DNA: TGTGCCAGCAAGTTAGGCCTAGCGGGAGAGGGTGAGCAGTTCTTC
CDR3 protein: CASKLGLAGEGEQFF
clone size: many
V gene: TRBV6-5
J gene: TRBJ2-1
D gene: TRBD2

CDR3 DNA: TGTGCCACCAAGGGCGAGGGTCGGGAGACCCAGTACTTC
CDR3 protein: CATKGEGRETQYF
clone size: many
V gene: TRBV24-1
J gene: TRBJ2-5
D gene: -

CDR3 DNA: TGTGCCAGCAGTCCCGGGATCGCGGGCTACAATGAGCAGTTCTTC
CDR3 protein: CASSPGIAGYNEQFF
clone size: -
V gene: TRBV6-5
J gene: TRBJ2-1
D gene: -

CDR3 DNA: TGCAGTGCTAATCCTAGGGGCAGGCAGACCCAGTACTTC
CDR3 protein: CSANPRGRQTQYF
clone size: -
V gene: TRBV20-1
J gene: TRBJ2-5
D gene: -

CDR3 DNA: TGTGCCAGCACCGGACAGGGGGCGCCCCTTGGATACATTCAGTACTTC
CDR3 protein: CASTGQGAPLGYIQYF
clone size: -
V gene: TRBV28
J gene: TRBJ2-4
D gene: TRBD1

CDR3 DNA: TGTGCCAGCAGCCGGCAGGGCAATCAGCCCCAGCATTTT
CDR3 protein: CASSRQGNQPQHF
clone size: many
V gene: TRBV12-3/TRBV12-4
J gene: TRBJ1-5
D gene: -

CDR3 DNA: TGTGCCAGCAGGGGACAGGGAGCCATGAATCAGCCCCAGCATTTT
CDR3 protein: CASRGQGAMNQPQHF
clone size: few
V gene: TRBV7-2
J gene: TRBJ1-5
D gene: TRBD1

CDR3 DNA: TGTGCCAGCATGGGGACAGGGTATTCACCCCTCCACTTT
CDR3 protein: CASMGTGYSPLHF
clone size: many
V gene: TRBV25-1
J gene: TRBJ1-6
D gene: TRBD1

CDR3 DNA: TGTGCCAGCAGTTTTCCCGGACTAGCCTACCGCGACTTC
CDR3 protein: CASSFPGLAYRDF
clone size: few
V gene: TRBV28
J gene: TRBJ2-1
D gene: TRBD2

CDR3 DNA: TGTGCCAGCAGCAACTGGGGACAGCGCGGGCAGCCCCAGCATTTT
CDR3 protein: CASSNWGQRGQPQHF
clone size: few
V gene: TRBV5-6
J gene: TRBJ1-5
D gene: TRBD1

CDR3 DNA: TGTGCCAGCAGCTGGCGGGGGCAAGAGACCCAGTACTTC
CDR3 protein: CASSWRGQETQYF
clone size: many
V gene: TRBV7-2
J gene: TRBJ2-5
D gene: TRBD2

CDR3 DNA: TGTGCCAGCAGCCCAGGGACAGGGAACCATAATTCACCCCTCCACTTT
CDR3 protein: CASSPGTGNHNSPLHF
clone size: -
V gene: TRBV7-9
J gene: TRBJ1-6
D gene: TRBD1

CDR3 DNA: TGTGCCAGCAGCCCAGGGGGGGCTCTAGTAAGAGGGAGCAATGAGCAGTTCTTC
CDR3 protein: CASSPGGALVRGSNEQFF
clone size: many
V gene: TRBV7-8
J gene: TRBJ2-1
D gene: -

CDR3 DNA: TGTGCCAGCAGTTTATGGGGCACAGAAAATGAGCAGTTCTTC
CDR3 protein: CASSLWGTENEQFF
clone size: few
V gene: TRBV28
J gene: TRBJ2-1
D gene: -

CDR3 DNA: TGTGCCAGCAGCTTACCCGGATGGAACACTGAAGCTTTCTTT
CDR3 protein: CASSLPGWNTEAFF
clone size: many
V gene: TRBV7-8
J gene: TRBJ1-1
D gene: -

CDR3 DNA: TGTGCCAGCAGCTTAGGGGGACACGACACCGGGGAGCTGTTTTTT
CDR3 protein: CASSLGGHDTGELFF
clone size: many
V gene: TRBV11-2
J gene: TRBJ2-2
D gene: -

CDR3 DNA: TGCAGTGCTAGCTACGGGACAGGGCTCGAGCAGTACTTC
CDR3 protein: CSASYGTGLEQYF
clone size: -
V gene: TRBV20-1
J gene: TRBJ2-7
D gene: TRBD1

CDR3 DNA: TGTGCCAGCAGTCCCGGACTATTGCAGGGTACGCAGTATTTT
CDR3 protein: CASSPGLLQGTQYF
clone size: few
V gene: TRBV28
J gene: TRBJ2-3
D gene: -

CDR3 DNA: TGTGCCATTCGAAGAGAGGTGGACTATGGCTACACCTTC
CDR3 protein: CAIRREVDYGYTF
clone size: few
V gene: TRBV10-3
J gene: TRBJ1-2
D gene: -

CDR3 DNA: TGTGCCAGCAGCTTCTTAGACGAGCAGTACTTC
CDR3 protein: CASSFLDEQYF
clone size: many
V gene: TRBV7-9
J gene: TRBJ2-7
D gene: -

CDR3 DNA: TGCGCCAGCAGCATGATGGGGGGCACAGATACGCAGTATTTT
CDR3 protein: CASSMMGGTDTQYF
clone size: -
V gene: TRBV5-1
J gene: TRBJ2-3
D gene: -

CDR3 DNA: TGTGCCAGCACCCTGAACTCCTACAATGAGCAGTTCTTC
CDR3 protein: CASTLNSYNEQFF
clone size: many
V gene: TRBV7-2
J gene: TRBJ2-1
D gene: -

CDR3 DNA: TGTGCCAGCAGCCGCGTTAAGGCCACAGGTCGGGGGACCCAGTACTTC
CDR3 protein: CASSRVKATGRGTQYF
clone size: few
V gene: TRBV5-6
J gene: TRBJ2-5
D gene: -

CDR3 DNA: TGTGCCAGCAGCGCAATCCCGCCGGGACTAGCGGGGAGTGAGCAGTTCTTC
CDR3 protein: CASSAIPPGLAGSEQFF
clone size: -
V gene: TRBV9
J gene: TRBJ2-1
D gene: TRBD2

CDR3 DNA: TGCGCCAGCAGCTTGGGACAGGGCGATCACATTCAGTACTTC
CDR3 protein: CASSLGQGDHIQYF
clone size: -
V gene: TRBV5-1
J gene: TRBJ2-4
D gene: TRBD1

CDR3 DNA: TGTGCCAGCAGTGTCCCGGGAAAGTATTTT
CDR3 protein: CASSVPGKYF
clone size: -
V gene: TRBV6-1
J gene: TRBJ2-3
D gene: -

CDR3 DNA: TGTGCCAGCAGCCTACGTAGCATGGAGACCCAGTACTTC
CDR3 protein: CASSLRSMETQYF
clone size: few
V gene: TRBV5-4
J gene: TRBJ2-5
D gene: -

CDR3 DNA: TGTGCCAGCAGCGAAAAGGGACAGGCCTCCTACAATGAGCAGTTCTTC
CDR3 protein: CASSEKGQASYNEQFF
clone size: -
V gene: TRBV6-2/TRBV6-3
J gene: TRBJ2-1
D gene: TRBD1

CDR3 DNA: TGTGCCAGTAGTATAGCGGACTTCCGACCCAATGAGCAGTTCTTC
CDR3 protein: CASSIADFRPNEQFF
clone size: -
V gene: TRBV19
J gene: TRBJ2-1
D gene: -

CDR3 DNA: TGTGCCAGCAGCTTGATGCCGGCGGCACCCTACGAGCAGTACTTC
CDR3 protein: CASSLMPAAPYEQYF
clone size: -
V gene: TRBV7-2
J gene: TRBJ2-7
D gene: -

CDR3 DNA: TGTGCCACCAGCAGAGAGGAACTAGCAGCGAGCTCCTACAATGAGCAGTTCTTC
CDR3 protein: CATSREELAASSYNEQFF
clone size: few
V gene: TRBV15
J gene: TRBJ2-1
D gene: -

CDR3 DNA: TGTGCCAGCACCAGCGGGAGGAACGAGCAGTACTTC
CDR3 protein: CASTSGRNEQYF
clone size: -
V gene: TRBV6-2/TRBV6-3
J gene: TRBJ2-7
D gene: TRBD2

CDR3 DNA: TGTGCCAGTAGTTACATCGGACAGGGGGCGAGTACTGAAGCTTTCTTT
CDR3 protein: CASSYIGQGASTEAFF
clone size: -
V gene: TRBV19
J gene: TRBJ1-1
D gene: TRBD1

CDR3 DNA: TGTGCCAGCAGCTTAGTTGGCAGACAGGGAGGGTATGGCTACACCTTC
CDR3 protein: CASSLVGRQGGYGYTF
clone size: -
V gene: TRBV7-2
J gene: TRBJ1-2
D gene: TRBD1

CDR3 DNA: TGTGCCAGCAGCGATGGGACATTCCTCACAGATACGCAGTATTTT
CDR3 protein: CASSDGTFLTDTQYF
clone size: -
V gene: TRBV9
J gene: TRBJ2-3
D gene: -

CDR3 DNA: TGTGCCAGCAGCTTATTGGCGGGAGGGGGGTACGAGCAGTACTTC
CDR3 protein: CASSLLAGGGYEQYF
clone size: many
V gene: TRBV11-2
J gene: TRBJ2-7
D gene: TRBD2

CDR3 DNA: TGTGCCAGCAGGAGGGGGAGAAACACCGGGGAGCTGTTTTTT
CDR3 protein: CASRRGRNTGELFF
clone size: few
V gene: TRBV27
J gene: TRBJ2-2
D gene: -

CDR3 DNA: TGCAGTGCTTGGGACACATCTTTCTATGGCTACACCTTC
CDR3 protein: CSAWDTSFYGYTF
clone size: -
V gene: TRBV20-1
J gene: TRBJ1-2
D gene: -

CDR3 DNA: TGCGCCAGCAGCTTGAGACAGGGCGACGAGCAGTACTTC
CDR3 protein: CASSLRQGDEQYF
clone size: few
V gene: TRBV5-1
J gene: TRBJ2-7
D gene: TRBD1

CDR3 DNA: TGTGCCAGCAGCTTAGCGCTTGGGACTATGAACGAGCAGTACTTC
CDR3 protein: CASSLALGTMNEQYF
clone size: many
V gene: TRBV7-2
J gene: TRBJ2-7
D gene: TRBD2

CDR3 DNA: TGTGCCAGCACCCCGCCTTGGACCCAAGAGACCCAGTACTTC
CDR3 protein: CASTPPWTQETQYF
clone size: few
V gene: TRBV12-3/TRBV12-4
J gene: TRBJ2-5
D gene: -

CDR3 DNA: TGTGCCAGCAGCATGGAGACCCAGTACTTC
CDR3 protein: CASSMETQYF
clone size: few
V gene: TRBV11-2
J gene: TRBJ2-5
D gene: -

CDR3 DNA: TGTGCCAGCAGCCCACTAGCGGGGGCCACAAAAAACACAGATACGCAGTATTTT
CDR3 protein: CASSPLAGATKNTDTQYF
clone size: -
V gene: TRBV11-2
J gene: TRBJ2-3
D gene: TRBD2

CDR3 DNA: TGTGCCAGCAGCTTAGTTGCCGTCTACAATGAGCAGTTCTTC
CDR3 protein: CASSLVAVYNEQFF
clone size: -
V gene: TRBV7-2
J gene: TRBJ2-1
D gene: -

CDR3 DNA: TGTGCCAGCAGGGGGACAGGCGAAGCCTACGAGCAGTACTTC
CDR3 protein: CASRGTGEAYEQYF
clone size: -
V gene: TRBV5-4
J gene: TRBJ2-7
D gene: TRBD1

CDR3 DNA: TGTGCCAGCAGCCCCCCAGGGGCCCTACAAGATACGCAGTATTTT
CDR3 protein: CASSPPGALQDTQYF
clone size: many
V gene: TRBV7-6
J gene: TRBJ2-3
D gene: -

CDR3 DNA: TGTGCCAGCAGTGAAGATGGACCTGAAGCTTTCTTT
CDR3 protein: CASSEDGPEAFF
clone size: few
V gene: TRBV6-1
J gene: TRBJ1-1
D gene: -